This TCR beta chain is drawn from a study of shared clonotypes between healthy human individuals. In the study overall: There were three CD4 naive, three CD4 memory, two CD8 naive and one CD8 memory plates per donor.

CD8 cells classed as naive were CD45RO-negative and positively selected for CCR7, excluding terminally differentiated effector memory CD45RA+ cells. This CDR3 region has 13 residues. V was pared by 3 bases and J by 7 bases, with 10 bases between. From germline, CDR1 is SNHLY and CDR2 FYNNEI. Assay: immunoSEQ multiplex PCR; the TCRdb copy retains only in-frame clones and omits some. The data contain approximately 2,200,000 clones, 85% to 95% of them seen just once; the ten biggest clones take up around 1.7%. This TCR was recovered from a man between 18 and 35 years old in good health. Some clones in this sample may be carry-over from other donors' samples. The chain recombines TRBV2 with TRBJ1-5, with D unclear. The sample consisted of naive CD8+ T cells from PBMCs. The CDR3 nucleotides read TGTGCCAGCAGTGACTTCTCAGTCCAGCCCCAGCATTTT. This encodes CASSDFSVQPQHF.